This T cell receptor beta chain was found in a study of T cell responses to AZD1222 COVID-19 vaccine. Study-wide results and limits: White British donors predominated, females outnumbered males, and clonal diversity was possibly underestimated. Within unmutated variant regions lay the reported targets of nearly half of spike-specific TCRs. Baseline seropositivity characterized only six AZD1222 recipients.

Trimming at V came to 5 bases and at J to 7 bases, leaving 5 bases not matched to a gene. In germline, CDR1 is MNHEY, CDR2 SVGAGI. This CDR3 contains 14 residues. Generated by immunoSEQ multiplex PCR, the TCRdb table keeps only in-frame clones and is missing some. In the table there are 150,000 to 200,000 clones, about 89% of which are singletons. For this clone: Its matching antigen is unknown.

The V gene is TRBV6-5, the J gene TRBJ1-6, with 7 bases aligning to TRBD1. The input for sequencing was peripheral blood, taken on day 0 of AZD1222 vaccination. This TCR came from an adult in good health. CDR3 amino acids: CASSTDRWNSPLHF. In DNA, the CDR3 is TGTGCCAGCAGTACGGACAGGTGGAATTCACCCCTCCACTTT.